This T cell receptor (beta chain) was profiled in a study of T cells in Graves' hyperthyroidism and ophthalmopathy. About this clonotype itself: What it binds is not known.

Amplified regions were TCR beta CDR3 sequences from RNA transcripts. The HTBI primer set was used in a first-round RT-PCR of the TCR CDR3. TCRdb re-derived calls from the multiplex PCR reads in MiXCR, one entry per CDR3 protein. This table holds roughly 570,000 distinct CDR3 sequences, approximately 44% found once. Study observations and caveats: The model identified upcoming ophthalmopathy a median approximately six months ahead of onset. A 13 V-J signature model discriminated ophthalmopathy versus stable hyperthyroidism. Also found in blood were most expanded thyroid clonotypes above 0.001.

This CDR3 has 15 residues. Looked up from germline, CDR1 is LNHNV and CDR2 is YYDKDF (reference sequence). Trimming removed 3 bases from V and 5 bases from J, with 17 bases in between. Patients counted as stable if ophthalmopathy did not develop within 18 months. This clonotype was obtained from a young woman with Graves' hyperthyroidism. The specimen sequenced was peripheral blood or thyroid tissue (not recorded which). The genes are TRBV15 and TRBJ2-7; D is uncertain. The CDR3 DNA reads as TGTGCCACCAGCAGCTTGGGATACGGGTCCCACGAGCAGTACTTC. The encoded protein is CATSSLGYGSHEQYF.